This TCR beta chain comes out of a study of blood T cell repertoires in COVID-19. Participants had their cohort set by participant-reported clinical history. Assay: immunoSEQ multiplex PCR; the TCRdb copy retains only in-frame clones and omits some. The sample holds about 210,000 clones; around four fifths are singletons and the top ten take approximately 9.2%. Germline V lookup: CDR1 LNHDA, CDR2 SQIVND (reference sequence). Trimming cost V 7 bases and J 2 bases; bases outside gene matches: 12. CDR3 length: 17 amino acids. The chain employs TRBV19 and TRBJ2-2, with 8 bases that match TRBD1. The sequence came from a man in his forties or fifties who had recovered from COVID-19. Material: PBMCs or T cells enriched from blood (not recorded which). The chain's CDR3 is CASIRLPGQGNTGELFF. CDR3 DNA: TGTGCCAGTATCCGGCTTCCCGGACAGGGAAACACCGGGGAGCTGTTTTTT.